This T cell receptor beta chain was documented in a study of T cells generated in artificial thymic organoids. The germline V gene encodes CDR1 LGHNA and CDR2 YSLEER. This CDR3 has 16 residues. Trimming removed 6 bases from V and 3 bases from J, with 20 bases in between. Many counts were recorded for this clonotype. TCRalpha and TCRbeta libraries were amplified separately by semi-nested PCR with TRAC or TRBC reverse primers. In TCRdb, the 5' RACE reads were re-called with MiXCR into one record per CDR3 protein. This table holds around 9,300 distinct CDR3 sequences, 15% to 20% found once. Primary CD8+ T cells were isolated by magnetic bead enrichment. RNA was purified from 40,000 to 200,000 sorted cells per sample.

Sequencing was done on a sample of naive CD8+ T cells from the thymus. Described subset: CD3+TCRalphabeta+CD8SP T cells; for blood, CD45RO-CCR7+ naive CD8+ T cells. This sequence originates from a human donor who gave cord blood stem cells for thymic organoid culture, a cardiac surgery patient who gave postnatal thymus, or a blood donor (not recorded which). The chain uses TRBV4-3 and TRBJ1-1; a possible D gene is TRBD1 (5 bases). The CDR3 region is CASSRGLMGWDTEAFF. CDR3 DNA sequence: TGCGCCAGCAGTAGGGGTTTAATGGGTTGGGACACTGAAGCTTTCTTT.